This paragraph covers one T cell receptor beta chain sequence. Its cognate antigen has yet to be identified. It has no much larger one-base neighbor in the sample; base qualities were not kept. V and J lose 5 bases and 1 base, and a span of 12 bases separates them. The CDR3 covers 14 residues, taking in both the cysteine and the phenylalanine. The retained sequence is limited to the CDR3, 42 bases, with the frame set at the first base. CDR1 and CDR2, looked up from the germline V gene, are SGHRS and YFSETQ. These data come from a study of chemoradiotherapy in HPV16-positive cancers (dated by TCRdb to between 2021 and 2022). At the level of the whole study: Candidate HPV-specific T-cell clones and common TCR motifs were defined by functional T-cell assays performed on cells from a couple of HPV16-positive patients. Whether T-cell immunity against the HPV oncoproteins E6 and E7 changes during chemoradiotherapy and whether survival is affected by this immunity were examined in the study. TCR repertoires from some 90 patients with HPV-related cancers were then used to track the candidate HPV-specific TCRs and motifs. Results and caveats for the whole study, not just this receptor: Expansion of candidate HPV-specific clones and E7-related TCR motifs was observed in the tumor microenvironment during treatment, whereas no such expansion was observed for non-HPV-specific T cells. Improved recurrence-free survival in HPV16-positive patients was associated with expansion of HPV-responsive T cells during chemoradiotherapy. The survival association was reported for HPV16-positive patients, and the functional definition of HPV-specific T cells was derived from only two HPV16-positive patients.

Repertoires were sampled repeatedly over the course of chemoradiotherapy, so clonal expansion could be followed in the tumor microenvironment. Libraries came from the immunoSEQ multiplex PCR assay. Entries here come from immuneACCESS through TCRdb and include only in-frame sequences with V and J called. Some clones fail to appear in such tables; in the studies checked, an unresolved V gene covers under half of the shortfall, and the cause of the remainder is unknown. The sample table lists over 30,000 clones, 80% of them with a count of one. The ten largest clones add up to 3.5% to 4% of the sample.

Sample: blood, taken from a patient who underwent chemoradiotherapy. The TCR originated in a human donor with HPV-associated anogenital cancer. The chain links TRBV5-1 with TRBJ1-1; TRBD1 might be the D gene, on 5 matching bases. The nucleotide sequence is TGCGCCAGCAGACCCGGGGCTGGGAACACTGAAGCTTTCTTT. This yields the protein CASRPGAGNTEAFF.